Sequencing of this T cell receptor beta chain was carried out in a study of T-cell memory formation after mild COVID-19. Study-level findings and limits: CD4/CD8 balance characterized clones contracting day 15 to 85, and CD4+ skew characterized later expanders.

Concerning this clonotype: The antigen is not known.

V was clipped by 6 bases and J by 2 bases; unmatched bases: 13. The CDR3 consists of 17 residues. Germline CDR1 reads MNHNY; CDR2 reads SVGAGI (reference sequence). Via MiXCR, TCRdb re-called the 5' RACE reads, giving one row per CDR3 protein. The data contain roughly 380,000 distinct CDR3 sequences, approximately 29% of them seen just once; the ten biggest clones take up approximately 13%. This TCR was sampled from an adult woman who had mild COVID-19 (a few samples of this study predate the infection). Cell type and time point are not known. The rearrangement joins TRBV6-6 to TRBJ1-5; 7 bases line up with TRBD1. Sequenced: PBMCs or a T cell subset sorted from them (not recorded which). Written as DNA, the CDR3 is TGTGCCAGCAGAGAGGGACAGAGTCACAGGGGCAATCAGCCCCAGCATTTT. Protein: CASREGQSHRGNQPQHF.